These 12 T cell receptor beta chains were sequenced from one sample in a study of cytomegalovirus exposure and HLA in healthy donors. The PCR was carried out with 60 Vbeta primers and 13 Jbeta primers. Here immunoSEQ multiplex PCR was the method, and the copy in TCRdb shows in-frame clones only, minus some. The sample lists 99,000 or so clones; 80% to 85% were seen once. Material: PBMCs. These receptors were collected from a man between 25 and 39 years old in good health and CMV-seropositive.

The J gene is TRBJ1-1, the V gene TRBV11-2; 8 nucleotides align to TRBD1. The CDR3 is 14 amino acids. The ends lost 6 bases at V and 1 base at J; junction bases unmatched: 4. In germline, CDR1 is SGHAT, CDR2 FQNNGV. The CDR3 loop reads CASSFGTGNTEAFF. Here the CDR3 DNA reads TGTGCCAGCAGTTTTGGGACAGGGAACACTGAAGCTTTCTTT.

The chain combines TRBV19 with TRBJ2-5, with 10 bases matching TRBD1. The germline gives CDR1 LNHDA, CDR2 SQIVND (reference sequence). CDR3 length equals 16 residues. With V trimmed by 6 bases and J by 2 bases, 9 bases remained unmatched. The CDR3 sequence is CASSPDRGPRQETQYF. The CDR3 DNA reads as TGTGCCAGTAGCCCTGACAGGGGGCCCAGACAAGAGACCCAGTACTTC.

The chain carries TRBV6-1 and TRBJ1-1, with D possibly TRBD1 on 6 matching bases. The germline CDR1 and CDR2 sequences are MNHNS and SASEGT. The V gene lost 6 bases and the J gene lost 4 bases, with 12 bases spanning the gap. There are 13 residues in the CDR3. The CDR3 protein is CASRTTGLTEAFF. The CDR3 coding sequence is TGTGCCAGCAGGACTACAGGGCTCACTGAAGCTTTCTTT.

This rearrangement joins TRBV18 to TRBJ1-4; 7 nucleotides agree with TRBD1. Germline V gene sequence: CDR1 KGHSH, CDR2 LQKENI. The V segment lost 6 bases and the J segment 0 bases; nucleotides outside the gene matches: 4. The CDR3 is 15 residues long. CDR3 loop: CASSDRVTTNEKLFF. DNA for the CDR3: TGTGCCAGCTCCGACAGGGTTACAACTAATGAAAAACTGTTTTTT.

The chain joins TRBV5-1 to TRBJ1-2; 8 positions match TRBD1. CDR3 size: 14 residues. V was pared by 2 bases and J by 2 bases, with 2 bases of the junction left unmatched. CDR1 is SGHRS, CDR2 YFSETQ, per germline. The CDR3 region has the DNA TGCGCCAGCAGCTTTCAGGGGGCGAACTATGGCTACACCTTC. Protein: CASSFQGANYGYTF.

This sequence joins TRBV6-1 and TRBJ2-2; 12 positions agree with TRBD2. This CDR3 contains 15 residues. V was pared by 6 bases and J by 7 bases, with 6 bases of the junction left unmatched. Germline V lookup: CDR1 MNHNS, CDR2 SASEGT. The CDR3 protein is CASSVTSGGDGELFF. The CDR3 bases are TGTGCCAGCAGCGTGACTAGCGGGGGAGACGGGGAGCTGTTTTTT.

This chain joins TRBV7-9 and TRBJ2-1; 7 nucleotides agree with TRBD1. This CDR3 spans 16 amino acids. Germline V gene data show CDR1 as SEHNR and CDR2 as FQNEAQ (reference sequence). With 4 bases clipped from V and 1 base from J, the junction kept 7 bases outside the gene matches. The DNA of the CDR3 is TGTGCCAGCAGCTCCCACCAGGGGGTTTCCTACAATGAGCAGTTCTTC. It codes for CASSSHQGVSYNEQFF. The full variable domain, with the rest looked up from reference TRBV7-9 and TRBJ2-1, is DTGVSQNPRHKITKRGQNVTFRCDPISEHNRLYWYRQTLGQGPEFLTYFQNEAQLEKSRLLSDRFSAERPKGSFSTLEIQRTEQGDSAMYLCASSSHQGVSYNEQFFGPGTRLTVL.

This clone was found once. Additional DNA sequences in this sample encode the identical CDR3. CDR3 amino acids: CASSLGTDYNYGYTF. The CDR3 DNA reads TGTGCCAGCAGCTTAGGGACAGATTACAACTATGGCTACACCTTC. This sequence joins TRBV7-9 and TRBJ1-2; maybe TRBD1 (6 bases). Deletions cut 1 base from V and 2 bases from J, with 11 bases between. In germline, CDR1 is SEHNR, CDR2 FQNEAQ (reference sequence). This CDR3 spans 15 amino acids.

The chain links TRBV19 to TRBJ1-6; the D is unclear. The CDR3 spans 16 residues. V was cut by 2 bases and J by 0 bases, with 8 bases left in between. Germline loops: CDR1 LNHDA, CDR2 SQIVND (reference sequence). As DNA, the CDR3 is TGTGCCAGTAGTATACAGGAAAGCTCCTATAATTCACCCCTCCACTTT. Residues: CASSIQESSYNSPLHF.

The rearrangement joins TRBV19 to TRBJ1-4; D is unclear. CDR1 LNHDA and CDR2 SQIVND come from the germline V gene (reference sequence). The CDR3 length is 17 residues. The germline V and J ends were trimmed by 1 base and 7 bases, with 19 bases remaining between them. The CDR3 reads CASSIGLQQMTGEKLFF. CDR3 DNA sequence: TGTGCCAGTAGTATAGGCCTCCAACAGATGACCGGTGAAAAACTGTTTTTT.

This chain uses TRBV6-1 with TRBJ1-3, with D maybe TRBD1 (6 bases). CDR3 length: 15 residues. CDR1 is MNHNS and CDR2 is SASEGT in the germline V gene. The V end lost 0 bases, the J end lost 3 bases, and 9 bases lay between the germline ends. CDR3 amino acids: CASSEARGGGNTIYF. The CDR3 DNA is TGTGCCAGCAGTGAAGCCAGGGGCGGTGGAAACACCATATATTTT.

This rearrangement joins TRBV5-6 to TRBJ2-7; D remains ambiguous. This CDR3 is built from 15 residues. Germline V gene lookup returns CDR1 SGHDT and CDR2 YYEEEE. V was shortened by 0 bases and J by 0 bases, with 10 bases between the two germline ends. The CDR3 is CASSLDYPSSYEQYF. The CDR3 bases are TGTGCCAGCAGCTTGGACTATCCGTCCTCCTACGAGCAGTACTTC. The full variable domain, completed using reference TRBV5-6 and TRBJ2-7, is DAGVTQSPTHLIKTRGQQVTLRCSPKSGHDTVSWYQQALGQGPQFIFQYYEEEERQRGNFPDRFSGHQFPNYSSELNVNALLLGDSALYLCASSLDYPSSYEQYFGPGTRLTVT.